This T cell receptor beta chain appears in the sequencing data of a study of molecular identifiers for immune sequencing clone quantification. The CDR3 consists of 13 residues. Germline loops: CDR1 SGHVS, CDR2 FNYEAQ. A single record per CDR3 protein comes from TCRdb applying MiXCR to the PCR reads. The sample yields around 480,000 distinct CDR3 sequences, 20% to 25% seen once. Remarks on this clonotype: The junction departs from germline at one end; a sequencing error may be responsible.

The sequence came from a human donor in good health. Some libraries in this study had Jurkat cell RNA spiked in. Material: naive CD8+ T cells from blood, with Jurkat cell RNA spiked in. Regarding subset: FACS-sorted CD8+CD4-CCR7+CD45RA+ naive T cells. The V and J genes are TRBV7-6 and TRBJ1-1; no clear D gene. CDR3 sequence reads: CTSSLVRADEAFF. DNA of the CDR3: TGTACCAGCAGCTTAGTCCGGGCAGATGAAGCTTTCTTT.